This T cell receptor (beta chain) is from a study of molecular identifiers for immune sequencing clone quantification. The CDR3 spans 14 residues. Germline assignment: CDR1 SGHTA and CDR2 FQGNSA. This clonotype appeared a single time. A read error is possible here, since a much larger clone lies one base away. TCRdb fed the PCR reads into MiXCR, producing one record per CDR3 protein. This sample has fewer than 350,000 distinct CDR3 sequences, with roughly 23% found just once. The receptor was derived from a human donor in good health. Some libraries in this study had Jurkat cell RNA spiked in. Source material: naive CD8+ T cells from blood, with Jurkat cell RNA spiked in. As to subset: FACS-sorted CD8+CD4-CCR7+CD45RA+ naive T cells. V and J are TRBV7-2 and TRBJ2-2; no firm D call. As DNA, the CDR3 is TGTGGCAGCAGCTTATTAGGCGGCACCGGGGAGCTGTTTTTT. Translated, it gives CGSSLLGGTGELFF.